The 7 T cell receptor beta chains below all came from one sample that was sequenced in a study of blood T cells in healthy people across ages. Alongside a J-beta primer mix, a sample-barcoded 5' primer served in a second PCR lasting roughly 6 to 11 cycles. Each CDR3 protein gets one entry after TCRdb re-called the 5' RACE reads with MiXCR. In the table there are about 1.4 million distinct CDR3 sequences, approximately 63% of which are singletons. Input material: blood. These receptors were obtained from a young man in good health.

Comments on this clonotype: The junction departs from the called germline gene at one end, perhaps through a read error. The chain employs TRBV14 and TRBJ1-2, with D tentatively TRBD1 (5 bases). CDR1 and CDR2 from the germline V gene are SGHDN and FVKESK. This CDR3 has 15 residues. The CDR3 DNA is TGTGCCAGCAGCCTATCAGGGACCTTCAACTATGGATACACCTTC. Its protein product is CASSLSGTFNYGYTF.

CDR3 protein: CASSPTPGLAVPNEQFF. Written as DNA, the CDR3 is TGTGCCAGCAGTCCAACCCCGGGACTAGCAGTCCCCAATGAGCAGTTCTTC. The V call is TRBV27, the J call TRBJ2-1; TRBD2 aligns across 9 bases. CDR1 MNHEY and CDR2 SMNVEV come from the germline V gene (reference sequence). Trimming cost V 5 bases and J 6 bases; bases outside gene matches: 14. This CDR3 has 17 residues.

The CDR3 region has the DNA TGTGCCAGCAGTACCCCCGGGACAGGGGGATACAATGAGCAGTTCTTC. Its protein product is CASSTPGTGGYNEQFF. The chain employs TRBV28 and TRBJ2-1, with 11 bases identical to TRBD1. V dropped 5 bases and J dropped 4; count of bases not matched to a gene: 7. Germline lookup yields CDR1 MDHEN and CDR2 SYDVKM. This CDR3 has 16 amino acids.

A few counts support this clonotype. The CDR3: CASSQRTGDNEQFF. The CDR3 DNA reads TGCGCCAGCAGCCAACGAACAGGGGACAATGAGCAGTTCTTC. V gene TRBV4-3 combines with J gene TRBJ2-1; the match to TRBD1 covers 7 bases. Unmatched junction bases numbered 3, after V lost 2 bases and J lost 5 bases. The CDR3 covers 14 residues. CDR1 is LGHNA, CDR2 YSLEER, per germline.

The chain combines TRBV29-1 with TRBJ2-3; possibly TRBD2 for D (6 bases). This CDR3 is 14 amino acids long. Trimming pared 0 bases from V and 0 bases from J, leaving 7 bases between. Per germline, CDR1 SQVTM and CDR2 ANQGSEA. CDR3 in DNA: TGCAGCGTTGAAGAACGGGGGAGCACAGATACGCAGTATTTT. This gives the protein CSVEERGSTDTQYF.

This clonotype has more than one count but fewer than ten. The chain recombines TRBV28 with TRBJ2-7; unclear D gene. The germline gives CDR1 MDHEN, CDR2 SYDVKM. This CDR3 contains 13 residues. V lost 7 bases to trimming and J lost 2 bases, with 12 bases between them. This CDR3 reads CASTNRFPYEQYF. CDR3 DNA: TGTGCCAGCACGAACAGATTTCCCTACGAGCAGTACTTC.

V usage is TRBV25-1 and J usage is TRBJ2-6, with D perhaps matching TRBD2 (6 bases). The CDR3 is made up of 18 amino acids. Germline V lookup: CDR1 MGHDK, CDR2 SYGVNS. Trimming pared 2 bases from V and 0 bases from J, leaving 14 bases between. CDR3 region: CASSEPGPGVSGANVLTF. In nucleotides, the CDR3 is TGTGCCAGCAGTGAACCGGGACCGGGAGTCTCTGGGGCCAACGTCCTGACTTTC.